Listed below are T cell receptor beta chains from one sample, sequenced in a study of regulatory T cells in long-lasting Graves disease. MiXCR was run by TCRdb on the multiplex PCR reads, yielding one entry per CDR3 protein. The table lists about 440,000 distinct CDR3 sequences, about 16% of them singletons. This sample was shared with a second study, whose subject was T cells in Graves' hyperthyroidism and ophthalmopathy.

The sample here was peripheral blood mononuclear cells (PBMCs), taken at new diagnosis, from a patient treated with antithyroid drugs. The receptors were sampled from a woman between 25 and 40 years old with Graves disease. Both conserved end residues are part of each CDR3. D genes are given only for firm matches. Clone size is shown for a subset of rows, as once, few, many or a class of expanded clone.

d_call	v_call	j_call	cdr3_length	clone_size	cdr3_aa	cdr3_nt
TRBD2	TRBV30	TRBJ2-3	17	many	CAWSVAHSAGGTDTQYF	TGTGCCTGGAGTGTAGCCCATTCAGCGGGGGGCACAGATACGCAGTATTTT
.	TRBV6-1	TRBJ1-1	13	many	CAGQSSRSSEAFF	TGTGCCGGCCAAAGTTCTAGGTCTTCTGAAGCTTTCTTT
.	TRBV19	TRBJ2-5	15	few	CASSIRRDRVETQYF	TGTGCCAGTAGTATCCGCCGGGACCGAGTGGAGACCCAGTACTTC
.	TRBV11-2	TRBJ1-3	13	many	CASSHIRENTIYF	TGTGCCAGCAGCCACATAAGGGAGAACACCATATATTTT
TRBD2	TRBV19	TRBJ2-5	15	.	CASSTTSGPGETQYF	TGTGCCAGTAGTACCACTAGCGGTCCTGGGGAGACCCAGTACTTC
TRBD2	TRBV28	TRBJ2-1	16	many	CASSLYGTSGRIEQFF	TGTGCCAGCAGTTTGTATGGGACTAGCGGGAGGATTGAGCAGTTCTTC
TRBD1	TRBV24-1	TRBJ2-2	17	few	CATSGADRDWDTGELFF	TGTGCCACCAGTGGCGCGGACAGGGATTGGGACACCGGGGAGCTGTTTTTT
TRBD2	TRBV28	TRBJ2-7	15	.	CASRPPGGGGDEQYF	TGTGCCAGCAGGCCACCGGGAGGCGGTGGGGACGAGCAGTACTTC
.	TRBV18	TRBJ2-7	14	many	CASSPASGGYEQYF	TGTGCCAGCTCACCTGCCAGCGGAGGCTACGAGCAGTACTTC
.	TRBV7-9	TRBJ2-2	13	few	CASSSIASGELFF	TGTGCCAGCAGCTCCATAGCGTCCGGGGAGCTGTTTTTT
TRBD1	TRBV24-1	TRBJ2-1	17	.	CATSDPLQGVGDNEQFF	TGTGCCACCAGTGACCCTTTACAGGGGGTGGGGGACAATGAGCAGTTCTTC
.	TRBV30	TRBJ2-7	12	many	CAWSNGAYEQYF	TGTGCCTGGAGTAACGGGGCCTACGAGCAGTACTTC
TRBD1	TRBV19	TRBJ2-2	14	few	CASSLDRGSGELFF	TGTGCCAGTAGTTTGGACAGGGGATCCGGGGAGCTGTTTTTT
TRBD2	TRBV5-4	TRBJ2-2	16	.	CASSWGKRGNTGELFF	TGTGCCAGCAGCTGGGGCAAGCGGGGCAACACCGGGGAGCTGTTTTTT
TRBD2	TRBV20-1	TRBJ2-1	16	many	CSASPVASGSRNEQFF	TGCAGTGCTAGTCCTGTTGCTAGCGGGAGTCGTAATGAGCAGTTCTTC
TRBD1	TRBV4-1	TRBJ1-5	15	.	CASSQGQGGPQPQHF	TGCGCCAGCAGCCAGGGACAGGGCGGCCCTCAGCCCCAGCATTTT
TRBD1	TRBV7-3	TRBJ2-1	15	many	CASSTRDRGANEQFF	TGTGCCAGCAGCACCCGGGACAGGGGTGCGAATGAGCAGTTCTTC
.	TRBV19	TRBJ2-2	13	.	CASSMVPTGELFF	TGTGCCAGTAGTATGGTTCCTACCGGGGAGCTGTTTTTT
TRBD2	TRBV7-2	TRBJ2-2	15	.	CASIRAGANTGELFF	TGTGCCAGCATCAGAGCGGGAGCGAACACCGGGGAGCTGTTTTTT
.	TRBV12-3/TRBV12-4	TRBJ2-7	15	.	CASSPTDQVPYEQYF	TGTGCCAGCAGTCCGACGGACCAGGTTCCCTACGAGCAGTACTTC
.	TRBV11-1	TRBJ2-3	16	many	CASSLFIGVSTDTQYF	TGTGCCAGCAGCTTATTTATCGGAGTGAGCACAGATACGCAGTATTTT
TRBD2	TRBV20-1	TRBJ2-5	17	.	CSASPEVAGGFQETQYF	TGCAGTGCTAGCCCTGAAGTAGCGGGGGGTTTTCAAGAGACCCAGTACTTC
TRBD2	TRBV2	TRBJ2-3	18	.	CASSHTRRREDCTDTQYF	TGTGCCAGCAGCCACACCCGGCGGCGGGAGGATTGCACAGATACGCAGTATTTT
.	TRBV5-1	TRBJ1-1	13	many	CASSLGQSSEAFF	TGCGCCAGCAGCTTAGGACAGTCCTCTGAAGCTTTCTTT
TRBD2	TRBV18	TRBJ2-3	16	many	CASSPGLAGGPHTQYF	TGTGCCAGCTCACCCGGACTAGCGGGAGGTCCCCATACGCAGTATTTT
TRBD2	TRBV28	TRBJ2-7	15	few	CASSLLGTRVYEHYF	TGTGCCAGCAGTTTATTGGGGACTAGGGTCTACGAGCATTACTTC
.	TRBV5-1	TRBJ2-7	14	many	CASSFRGDNYEQYF	TGCGCCAGCAGCTTCAGGGGGGATAACTACGAGCAGTACTTC